This T cell receptor beta chain stems from a study of radiation and T cells in renal cell carcinoma (dated by TCRdb to 2018 to 2020). In the study overall: The samples were drawn from a clinical trial, where primary renal cell carcinomas were treated with 15 Gy of stereotactic body radiation therapy and then removed by nephrectomy 4 weeks afterward. TCR beta sequencing covered 55 or so samples in total, comprising 25 or so tumors and some 27 peripheral blood samples. In the approximately 58 samples combined, around 3.7 million unique CDR3 nucleotide sequences were found, encoding some 2,500,000 unique CDR3 amino acid sequences.

The immunoSEQ kit was used, according to the manufacturer's recommendations, to generate TCR beta libraries from genomic DNA. To prepare the libraries, a first multiplex PCR with proprietary primers was run, followed by a second PCR that added unique barcodes, and a bead cleanup was done after each round. Each sample batch included a kit-provided positive control reaction and a negative control reaction. The final libraries were assessed on an Agilent 4200 TapeStation D1000 ScreenTape, pooled by volume, and quantified by qPCR. Sequencing was performed on an Illumina NextSeq500 using a MidOutput 150-cycle cartridge, with 156 Read1 cycles, 15 Index1 cycles, and the kit custom primers. The pooled library was loaded at 0.95 to 1 pM with about 20% PhiX control spiked in. From the authors' description of their analysis: Vendor-processed data were analyzed in R, and a clonotype was defined as all T cells sharing the same CDR3 nucleotide sequence. For clone abundance analyses, frequencies were normalized to the 10,000 most abundant clones in each sample. Public T cell clones, which averaged fewer than five per sample, were removed prior to analysis. A difference in abundance of at least 32-fold between compartments was used to define tumor-enriched and baseline blood-enriched clonotypes. A beta-binomial differential abundance model was used to identify clonotypes that were expanded or contracted between blood time points. Tumor-blood repertoire similarity was measured with the Baroni-Urbani and Buser coefficient, and group comparisons used two-tailed Wilcoxon tests in R. TCRdb holds this immuneACCESS table with in-frame rearrangements only. Some clones are missing; in checked studies, unresolved V genes explain under half, and the rest has no known cause. Clone size and V and J calls were adopted from that table, with D and trimming inferred from the DNA. The sample has about 140,000 clones on record, approximately 87% of them singletons. Clones ranked in the top ten supply around 25% of the sample.

On this clone: No antigen is known for it. The input lacks base qualities; no much larger clone sits a single base away.

Explained via the paper, the time point label denotes: baseline pretreatment blood. This specimen's treatment or condition label, interpreted: 15 Gy SBRT to primary tumor, nephrectomy 4 weeks later. Serial peripheral blood from radiation-treated patients was sampled at baseline, 2 weeks and 4 weeks after SBRT to track tumor-enriched clonotypes. Every patient's renal cell carcinoma showed clear cell pathology. Genomic DNA for TCR sequencing was prepared using the QIAamp DNA Blood Mini Kit (Qiagen). The analyses included just those samples that passed every quality control check. Counted from cysteine to phenylalanine, this CDR3 has 16 amino acids. Only the CDR3 DNA is retained, 48 bases long and in frame from the first base. Trimming removed 1 base from V and 1 base from J, leaving 13 bases between the germline ends. The germline V gene provides CDR1 MNHNS and CDR2 SASEGT. General conclusions and limits of the study: Because pretreatment tumor biopsies were not available, the study could not determine whether clonotypes were already present within the tumor at baseline. Effects of radiation dose or scheduling on the TCR repertoire could not be addressed with the single-armed trial design. Top tumor clonotypes rose in blood from baseline to 2 weeks post-radiation, then contracted by 4 weeks, suggesting transient expansion of tumor-resident clones. Changes in the blood repertoire were not tracked past 4 weeks after treatment.

In this chain, TRBV6-1 is recombined with TRBJ1-1; TRBD1 is possibly the D segment (6 matching bases). This receptor was obtained from a woman between 50 and 59 years old with renal cell carcinoma. Material: blood, obtained from a patient whose treatment included radiotherapy and nephrectomy. CDR3 protein: CASSEVGGLTNTEAFF. At the DNA level, the sequence is TGTGCCAGCAGTGAAGTCGGGGGGCTAACGAACACTGAAGCTTTCTTT.